This T cell receptor (beta chain) was identified in a study of T cell changes during pregnancy in multiple sclerosis. This CDR3 spans 15 amino acids. J gave up 7 bases and V 6 bases, and 12 bases lay outside the gene matches. Germline V gives CDR1 MDHEN, CDR2 SYDVKM. TCRdb's table, derived via immunoSEQ multiplex PCR, lists solely in-frame clones and lacks some. This table holds about 40,000 clones, more than 90% found once. Sequencing used peripheral blood, obtained before pregnancy. The source of this sequence is a female donor with multiple sclerosis, enrolled in a pregnancy study. J is TRBJ2-7 and V is TRBV28, with TRBD2 matching 10 bases. The CDR3 region is CASSLPASGSGEQYF. In DNA, the CDR3 is TGTGCCAGCAGCCTCCCGGCTAGCGGGAGTGGGGAGCAGTACTTC. The variable domain in full, with the rest retrieved from reference TRBV28 and TRBJ2-7, is DVKVTQSSRYLVKRTGEKVFLECVQDMDHENMFWYRQDPGLGLRLIYFSYDVKMKEKGDIPEGYSVSREKKERFSLILESASTNQTSMYLCASSLPASGSGEQYFGPGTRLTVT.